These 16 T cell receptor beta chains share one sample of origin, sequenced in a study of resident and recirculating memory T cells in vitiligo. Assay: immunoSEQ multiplex PCR; the TCRdb copy retains only in-frame clones and omits some. The sample includes 40,000 to 45,000 clones, roughly 91% of them seen just once. The specimen was blood. All receptors come from a male donor with vitiligo.

The rearrangement joins TRBV19 to TRBJ2-1, with 8 bases fitting TRBD1. Germline lookup yields CDR1 LNHDA and CDR2 SQIVND (reference sequence). J lost 5 bases, V lost 7 bases, and 10 bases had no gene match. The CDR3 spans 15 residues. In nucleotides, the CDR3 is TGTGCCAGTACCCGACTGGACAGGGAAAACAATGAGCAGTTCTTC. As protein: CASTRLDRENNEQFF.

V gene TRBV18 combines with J gene TRBJ2-7; 8 bases line up with TRBD2. This CDR3 is built from 17 residues. V gave up 2 bases and J gave up 5 bases; unmatched junction bases: 14. Germline V gene sequence: CDR1 KGHSH, CDR2 LQKENI. The DNA for the CDR3 is TGTGCCAGCTCACCAAACAAAAGCAGGACTAGCAGGGACGAGCAGTACTTC. This translates into CASSPNKSRTSRDEQYF.

This clone was found a few times. The CDR3 loop is CASSPQGARDSSIYF. Written as DNA, the CDR3 is TGTGCCAGCAGCCCCCAGGGGGCGCGGGATTCATCCATATATTTT. The chain joins TRBV5-4 to TRBJ1-3; 8 bases map to TRBD1. This CDR3 is 15 amino acids long. CDR1 and CDR2 from the germline V gene are SGHNT and YYREEE (reference sequence). J gave up 11 bases and V 4 bases, and 14 bases lay outside the gene matches.

The gene calls are TRBV7-3 and TRBJ2-2; TRBD2 aligns across 10 bases. This CDR3 region has 16 residues. Trimming at V came to 5 bases and at J to 2 bases, leaving 5 bases not matched to a gene. The V gene's germline CDR1 is SGHTA and CDR2 FQGTGA. This chain's CDR3 is CASSTGLAANTGELFF. Written as DNA, the CDR3 is TGTGCCAGCAGCACAGGACTAGCGGCAAACACCGGGGAGCTGTTTTTT. The full variable domain, with the rest looked up from reference TRBV7-3 and TRBJ2-2, is GAGVSQTPSNKVTEKGKYVELRCDPISGHTALYWYRQSLGQGPEFLIYFQGTGAADDSGLPNDRFFAVRPEGSVSTLKIQRTERGDSAVYLCASSTGLAANTGELFFGEGSRLTVL.

The chain links TRBV6-4 to TRBJ1-1, with a possible D match to TRBD1 (6 bases). The CDR3 sequence is 13 residues long. Trimming took 3 bases from V and 5 from J, leaving 10 bases between them. Germline CDR1 MRHNA, CDR2 SNTAGT. Here the CDR3 DNA reads TGTGCCAGCAGTGAAGCCAGGGGAACTGAAGCTTTCTTT. Translating gives CASSEARGTEAFF.

The rearrangement links TRBV2 to TRBJ2-7, with a tentative D call TRBD2 (6 bases). Trimming pared 7 bases from V and 6 bases from J, leaving 16 bases between. Germline CDR1 and CDR2: SNHLY and FYNNEI. The CDR3 length is 13 residues. CDR3 region: CASILEAGSEQYF. DNA for the CDR3: TGTGCCAGCATATTAGAGGCCGGGAGCGAGCAGTACTTC.

The genes are TRBV18 and TRBJ2-2; the match to TRBD2 covers 7 bases. V shed 2 bases, J shed 8 bases, and the junction held 17 bases outside the gene matches. The CDR3 runs 18 residues. Germline CDR1 reads KGHSH; CDR2 reads LQKENI. The CDR3 region is CASSPSIGGGSGLGELFF. In nucleotides, the CDR3 is TGTGCCAGCTCACCATCCATCGGCGGCGGTAGCGGGCTTGGGGAGCTGTTTTTT.

This chain connects TRBV6-4 to TRBJ1-1; tentative D call: TRBD1 (5 bases). Trimming removed 6 bases at V and 2 bases at J, with 13 bases between. The CDR3 length is 14 residues. The germline CDR1 and CDR2 sequences are MRHNA and SNTAGT. CDR3 nucleotides: TGTGCCAGCAGGGGAGGGGCCTATAACACTGAAGCTTTCTTT. Its translation is CASRGGAYNTEAFF.

This clone came up once. The CDR3 bases are TGTGCCAGCAGCGTAGCAGCGGGGGGCAACAATGAGCAGTTCTTC. This codes for CASSVAAGGNNEQFF. The genes are TRBV9 and TRBJ2-1, with 9 bases matching TRBD2. Germline V gives CDR1 SGDLS, CDR2 YYNGEE. The CDR3 runs 15 residues. Unmatched junction bases numbered 3, after V lost 0 bases and J lost 5 bases.

The CDR3 loop reads CASSWTGYGELFF. In nucleotides, the CDR3 is TGTGCCAGCAGCTGGACTGGCTACGGGGAGCTGTTTTTT. The V gene is TRBV11-2, the J gene TRBJ2-2; a weak D match, TRBD2 (5 bases). V was clipped by 4 bases and J by 7 bases, with 10 bases between them. CDR3 length: 13 residues. From germline, CDR1 is SGHAT and CDR2 FQNNGV.

This chain connects TRBV9 to TRBJ2-1; TRBD2 matches 9 bases. There are 18 residues in the CDR3. The V segment lost 0 bases and the J segment 1 base; nucleotides outside the gene matches: 8. Per germline, CDR1 SGDLS and CDR2 YYNGEE. CDR3 DNA sequence: TGTGCCAGCAGCGTAGGAGCGGGGGGAACCGAGTCCTACAATGAGCAGTTCTTC. Translation: CASSVGAGGTESYNEQFF.

The chain is built from TRBV29-1 and TRBJ2-1; 8 bases line up with TRBD2. Trimming removed 3 bases from V and 0 bases from J; junction bases left unmatched: 1. CDR1 SQVTM and CDR2 ANQGSEA come from the germline V gene. CDR3 length: 14 amino acids. The CDR3 is CSVDGTSSYNEQFF. The CDR3 coding sequence is TGCAGCGTTGATGGGACTAGCTCCTACAATGAGCAGTTCTTC.

J is TRBJ2-2 and V is TRBV7-2, with D possibly being TRBD1 (6 bases). V was shortened by 5 bases and J by 5 bases, with 21 bases between the two germline ends. Germline V CDR1 and CDR2: SGHTA, FQGNSA. This CDR3 has 17 residues. The CDR3 protein is CASSPRVGAQRTGELFF. The CDR3 nucleotides read TGTGCCAGCAGCCCCCGTGTGGGGGCACAGAGGACCGGGGAGCTGTTTTTT.

The rearrangement links TRBV6-6 to TRBJ2-7, with 8 bases lining up with TRBD2. The germline V gene has CDR1 MNHNY and CDR2 SVGAGI (reference sequence). This CDR3 has 14 amino acids. Trimming cost V 5 bases and J 7 bases; bases outside gene matches: 10. The CDR3 region has the DNA TGTGCCAGCAGTGTCGCGGGACTAGTTGGAGAGCAGTACTTC. Translation gives CASSVAGLVGEQYF.

Only one count was recorded for this clone. The V and J genes are TRBV7-2 and TRBJ1-1; no definite D call. The CDR3 runs to 17 residues. Trimming stripped 2 bases from V and 4 bases from J, with 20 bases between. Germline V gene sequence: CDR1 SGHTA, CDR2 FQGNSA. CDR3: CASSLTPGGVSGTEAFF. The CDR3 nucleotides read TGTGCCAGCAGCTTAACCCCCGGCGGGGTGAGTGGCACTGAAGCTTTCTTT.

V usage is TRBV6-1 and J usage is TRBJ1-2; a weak D match, TRBD1 (5 bases). The CDR3 consists of 13 residues. CDR1 is MNHNS, CDR2 SASEGT, per germline. The V and J ends lost 8 bases and 4 bases respectively, with 14 bases between them. Written as DNA, the CDR3 is TGTGCCAGCTTGGGGGGATTTGGCTATGGCTACACCTTC. Translation: CASLGGFGYGYTF.